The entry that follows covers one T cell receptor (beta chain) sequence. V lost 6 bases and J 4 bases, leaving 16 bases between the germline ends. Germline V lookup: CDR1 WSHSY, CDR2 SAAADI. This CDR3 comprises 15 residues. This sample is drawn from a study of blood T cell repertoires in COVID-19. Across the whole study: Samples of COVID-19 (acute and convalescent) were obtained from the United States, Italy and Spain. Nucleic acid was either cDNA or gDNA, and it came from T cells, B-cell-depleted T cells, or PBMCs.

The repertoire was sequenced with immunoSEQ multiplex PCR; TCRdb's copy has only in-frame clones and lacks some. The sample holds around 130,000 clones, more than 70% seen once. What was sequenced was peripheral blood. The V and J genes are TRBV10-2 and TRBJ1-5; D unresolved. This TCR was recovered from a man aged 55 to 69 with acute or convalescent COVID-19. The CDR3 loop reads CASSPGGFWNQPQHF. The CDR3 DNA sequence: TGCGCCAGCAGCCCGGGAGGGTTTTGGAATCAGCCCCAGCATTTT.